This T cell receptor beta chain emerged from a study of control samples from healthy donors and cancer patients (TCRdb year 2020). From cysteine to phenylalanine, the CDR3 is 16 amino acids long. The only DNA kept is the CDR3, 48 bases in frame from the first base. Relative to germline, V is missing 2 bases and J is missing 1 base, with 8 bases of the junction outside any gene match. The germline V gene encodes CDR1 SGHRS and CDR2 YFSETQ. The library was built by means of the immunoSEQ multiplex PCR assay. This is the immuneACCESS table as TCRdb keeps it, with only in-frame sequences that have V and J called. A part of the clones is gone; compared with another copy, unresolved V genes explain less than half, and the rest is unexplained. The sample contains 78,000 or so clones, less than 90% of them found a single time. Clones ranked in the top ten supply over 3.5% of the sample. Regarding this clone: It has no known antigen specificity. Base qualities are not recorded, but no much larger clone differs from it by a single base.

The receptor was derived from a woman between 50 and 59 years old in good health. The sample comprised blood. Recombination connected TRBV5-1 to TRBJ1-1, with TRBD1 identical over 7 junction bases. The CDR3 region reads CASSFGTKGANTEAFF. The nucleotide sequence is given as TGCGCCAGCAGCTTCGGCACTAAGGGGGCGAACACTGAAGCTTTCTTT.